The next 4 T cell receptor beta chains were all read from a single sample in a study of cytomegalovirus exposure and HLA in healthy donors. PCR primers comprised 60 Vbeta and 13 Jbeta primers. Measured with immunoSEQ multiplex PCR; TCRdb has only the in-frame clones, and not every one. The data contain some 140,000 clones, nearly 80% of them seen just once; the ten biggest clones take up roughly 13%. Sequencing was done on a sample of PBMCs. Source of these receptors: a man aged 30 to 45 in good health and CMV-seropositive.

The J gene is TRBJ1-3, the V gene TRBV9; TRBD1 matches 9 bases. Germline-derived CDR1 and CDR2 are SGDLS and YYNGEE. V shed 4 bases, J shed 2 bases, and the junction held 7 bases outside the gene matches. This CDR3 contains 16 residues. Here the CDR3 reads CASSPSWTGAGNTIYF. The CDR3 nucleotides are TGTGCCAGCAGCCCGAGCTGGACAGGGGCTGGAAACACCATATATTTT.

CDR3 sequence reads: CASSQGLDEKLFF. For the CDR3, the DNA is TGCGCCAGCAGCCAAGGGCTCGATGAAAAACTGTTTTTT. V usage is TRBV4-1 and J usage is TRBJ1-4; D is unclear. V lost 1 base, J lost 6 bases, and 6 bases lay in between. Germline CDR1 is MGHRA and CDR2 is YSYEKL. The CDR3 has 13 residues.

This chain uses TRBV11-2 with TRBJ2-7; the D gene is possibly TRBD1 (6 bases). The V end lost 5 bases, the J end lost 7 bases, and 15 bases lay between the germline ends. The V gene's germline CDR1 is SGHAT and CDR2 FQNNGV. The CDR3 length is 13 residues. This CDR3 reads CASSLRVGGEQYF. In nucleotides, the CDR3 is TGTGCCAGCAGCCTGAGAGTAGGGGGAGAGCAGTACTTC.

This clone was seen once. This chain connects TRBV28 to TRBJ1-5; D call uncertain. CDR3 length: 15 residues. CDR1 is MDHEN and CDR2 is SYDVKM in the germline V gene. V was trimmed by 2 bases and J by 1 base, leaving 9 bases between them. The CDR3 DNA reads TGTGCCAGCAGTTTAGTAGGAGAGAGCAATCAGCCCCAGCATTTT. It specifies CASSLVGESNQPQHF.